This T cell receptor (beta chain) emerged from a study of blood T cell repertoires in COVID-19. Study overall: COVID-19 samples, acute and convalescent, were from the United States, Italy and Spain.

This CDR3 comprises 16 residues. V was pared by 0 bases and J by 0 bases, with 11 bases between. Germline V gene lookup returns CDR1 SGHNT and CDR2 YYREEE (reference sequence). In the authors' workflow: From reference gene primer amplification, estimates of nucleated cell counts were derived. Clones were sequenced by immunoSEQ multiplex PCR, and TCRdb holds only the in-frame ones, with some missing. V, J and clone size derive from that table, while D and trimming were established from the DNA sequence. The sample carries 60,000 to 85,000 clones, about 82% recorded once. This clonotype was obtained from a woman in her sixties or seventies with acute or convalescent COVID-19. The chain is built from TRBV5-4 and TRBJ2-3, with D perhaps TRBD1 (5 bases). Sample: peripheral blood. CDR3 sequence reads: CASSLDRPTSTDTQYF. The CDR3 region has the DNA TGTGCCAGCAGCTTGGACAGGCCTACGAGCACAGATACGCAGTATTTT.